The subject of this entry is one T cell receptor beta chain. This sample also contains other DNA sequences that code for the same CDR3. The data were obtained in a study of blood T cell repertoires in COVID-19. The V gene lost 2 bases and the J gene lost 6 bases, with 5 bases spanning the gap. This CDR3 has 12 residues. Germline assignment: CDR1 MNHEY and CDR2 SVGEGT. TCRdb's copy holds only in-frame clones and misses some; the assay was immunoSEQ multiplex PCR. The data show around 200,000 clones, with approximately 85% seen just once and around 9.8% held by the top ten. This receptor was taken from a woman of 80 years or more with acute or convalescent COVID-19. The sequenced material came from peripheral blood. The chain links TRBV6-2 or TRBV6-3 to TRBJ1-5; D gene uncertain. This chain's CDR3 is CASSYGGQPQHF. In DNA form, the CDR3 reads TGTGCCAGCAGTTACGGCGGTCAGCCCCAGCATTTT.